The sequence of this T cell receptor (beta chain) was determined in a study of cytomegalovirus exposure and HLA in healthy donors (dated by TCRdb to the late 2010s). In the study overall: An earlier analysis of several hundred of the donors reported roughly 300 Gb of sequence data and approximately 110 million unique TCR beta sequences from roughly 180 million T cells. An early release covering more than 500 HLA-typed donors comprised roughly 300 gigabases of sequencing data and tens of millions of unique TCR sequences. Of the 300 to 400 genotyped donors, approximately 83% fell in the genetic ancestry cluster associated with self-reported Caucasian donors. The study aimed to test whether cataloging public T cell receptors could reveal signatures of past pathogen exposure. Using immunosequencing, the study profiled T cell repertoires from around 670 subjects and related those repertoires to cytomegalovirus serostatus. Along with the roughly 670-subject first cohort, a separate validation cohort of roughly 110 different subjects was used. High-throughput TCR immunosequencing, statistical association of individual TCRs with disease status, and machine learning were combined to predict cytomegalovirus infection status. A later analysis re-examined previously published TCR beta repertoires from just over 650 donors and added high-resolution HLA genotyping to investigate patterns of TCR occurrence. Rather than using new phenotypic data, the later analysis identified candidate immune exposures from TCR beta sequences and from how often those sequences occurred across donors. In an earlier analysis of 500 to 650 of the donors, high-throughput TCR beta sequencing was used to judge whether each TCR beta V gene segment behaved as functional or pseudogenic. Donor age, sex, ethnicity and CMV serostatus were compiled alongside the repertoire data. A later genetic analysis took genome-wide SNP genotypes for about three fifths of the 666 donors and used that subset as a discovery cohort. All discovery cohort repertoires had been generated using a single sequencing platform. Both class I and class II loci were covered by HLA typing, at four-digit resolution. Typing coverage differed by locus: A, B, C, DRB1 and DQB1 were typed in about 620-640 donors, DQA1 in around 500, DPA1 in 600 to 610, and DPB1 in 400 to 490. Several DR-DQ haplotypes were treated as single units for association and clustering because of strong linkage in the cohort. Among some 400 genotyped donors of the cohort, an average of roughly 230,000 unique TCR beta nucleotide sequences was sequenced per donor, of which 15% to 20% were non-productive.

About this clone: The clone's antigen remains unknown. Per-nucleotide qualities are absent, and no much larger clonotype sits a single base away.

General study outcomes and caveats: In a later analysis, 16,951 TCR beta sequences were associated with specific HLA alleles at a false discovery rate of 0.05. Only TCR beta chains were sequenced in this cohort, and the absence of alpha or paired-chain data limited detectable features. CMV serostatus was the only immune exposure information available for the cohort. Linkage disequilibrium might explain the correlated functional status among segregating V segments, but an unknown experimental factor could not be excluded. In a later analysis, the rate of TCR association differed among HLA loci, with DRB1 alleles having the most associated TCRs and HLA-C alleles having the fewest. In a later analysis, most CMV-associated TCR beta chains were found to appear HLA-restricted, with HLA associations seemingly driven largely by CMV exposure. In vitro tests confirmed that a few of the cytomegalovirus-associated TCR beta chains recognize cytomegalovirus antigens. The study gave a list of around 170 TCR beta chains associated with cytomegalovirus. The classifier was reported to diagnose cytomegalovirus status with high specificity and sensitivity in both the original cohort and the validation cohort. An earlier analysis of 450 to 750 of the donors showed that most TCR beta V segments appeared in productive rearrangements either about 87% or about 30% of the time, which broadly matched IMGT annotations. Presence/absence analyses assumed roughly uniform sequencing depth across donors, an assumption that may not hold. Compared with the 666-donor mean, donors in an Asian-associated ancestry cluster had fewer N-insertions in productive TCRs, according to a later genetic analysis. According to the authors, the approach could potentially be generalized to other disease states and immunological phenotypes. Assigning TCR associations to individual alleles was difficult when HLA alleles, especially DR and DQ, strongly co-occurred. Because counts were too low, about 15 rarely observed V segments, including chromosome 9 orphons, were left out of the earlier analysis of 500 to 750 of the donors. The sequencing pipeline was judged likely to have produced a cluster of highly shared sequence variants as a technical artifact. Some IMGT-functional V segments, including TRBV6-2 and TRBV6-3, could not be told apart with the 87-base-pair reads, so those segments were excluded. In a later analysis, HLA-associated TCR beta chains were found to be more clonally expanded and to have lower generation probabilities than equally common non-associated chains. Most TCR sequences were seen in very few donors, while some public TCRs were found in many individuals. An association between a missense DCLRE1C variant and V-gene and J-gene trimming of TCR beta chains was found in a later genetic analysis and replicated in an independent cohort. Because HLA typing was missing for some donors at each locus, association tests included only the typed subset. Several of the top co-occurrence clusters appeared to be linked to parvovirus B19, influenza, CMV and Epstein-Barr virus, according to a later analysis. A further reported finding was that TCR beta sequences accurately predicted the HLA-A and HLA-B alleles for most subjects in the first cohort.

Libraries were prepared through the immunoSEQ multiplex PCR assay. The multiplex PCR relied on a mix of 60 forward primers for TCR Vbeta segments and 13 reverse primers for TCR Jbeta segments. Amplification of the CDR3 region of rearranged TCR beta genes was performed with a multiplex PCR assay on genomic DNA. On the Illumina HiSeq System, the amplified TCR beta libraries were sequenced as 87-base-pair reads. The authors' pipeline ran thus. Across the roughly 700 repertoires, a later analysis counted tens of millions of unique TCR beta chains, roughly 11 million of which were shared by at least two donors. Raw reads were error-corrected and collapsed into unique sequences with a nearest-neighbor algorithm that merged closely related sequences to remove PCR and sequencing errors. CDR3 sequences were aligned to IMGT reference sequences to assign V, D and J gene segments. For a sequence to be retained, a match of at least six nucleotides to both a V gene segment and a J gene segment was required. Rearrangements were called productive when the CDR3 lacked stop codons and stayed in frame with V and J; all others were non-productive. CDR3 was defined according to IMGT convention as the region running from the second conserved V-encoded cysteine to the conserved J-encoded phenylalanine. The earlier analysis of roughly 590 of the donors excluded sequences that lacked an unambiguous match to a single V gene segment. In an earlier analysis of a few hundred of the donors, V segments were called functional above 56.7% productive rearrangements and were called segregating when the between-donor standard deviation exceeded 5%. A statistical classification framework was built to diagnose cytomegalovirus status from the catalog of TCR beta chain sequences. In a later analysis, V and J genes were assigned by comparing TCR nucleotide sequences against IMGT/GENE-DB human TR gene sequences. The TCRdist pipeline was used in a later analysis to assign CDR3 sequences and most-parsimonious VDJ recombination scenarios. A later analysis defined each TCR beta chain by its CDR3 amino acid sequence plus V-gene family, and excluded reads lacking a unique V-gene family. To address suspected cross-contamination and a sequencing artifact, a later analysis removed 450 to 700 highly shared, low-generation-probability nucleotide sequences. In a later analysis, a clonal expansion index was calculated for each public chain from normalized within-repertoire ranks of inferred template counts. Generation probabilities in a later analysis came from a VDJ recombination model fitted to out-of-frame rearrangements, and those results were checked against IGoR. In a later analysis, hypergeometric tests were used to score TCR-TCR, TCR-HLA and TCR-CMV co-occurrence, with a repertoire-size bias correction applied to TCR pairs. False discovery rates were estimated in a later analysis by permuting HLA or CMV assignments 20 times. In a later analysis, co-occurring TCRs were grouped with DBSCAN, and TCRdist sequence similarity was added when clustering was performed within HLA-allele-positive subsets. For co-occurrence clustering, repertoires with fewer than 30,000 or more than 120,000 public chains were excluded, along with five or six repertoires with anomalous nucleotide sharing. TCRdb re-hosts the immuneACCESS table, in-frame sequences only. Its copies lack some clones; in the studies checked, an unresolved V gene accounts for under half of them, and the cause for the rest is not known. The D gene and trimming were derived from the DNA, and the V and J assignments and clone size from that table. This sample comprises 79,000 or so clones, under 85% of them detected only once. More than 15% of the sample is held by the ten biggest clonotypes.

Trimming costs V 3 bases and J 8 bases, and their ends lie 10 bases apart. From the cysteine through the phenylalanine, the CDR3 covers 12 amino acids. The retained sequence is limited to the CDR3, 36 bases, with the frame set at the first base. CDR1 PRHDT and CDR2 FYEKMQ were looked up in the germline V gene (reference sequence). The cohort comprised approximately 700 healthy bone marrow donors. At the time of sampling, all cohort members were nominally healthy, though unrecorded immune exposures were likely present. The donor tested CMV seropositive, placing the donor among the 290 or so seropositive members of the cohort. A peripheral blood sample was provided by each donor, and peripheral blood mononuclear cells were used for TCR beta sequencing. Genomic DNA extraction from the blood cell samples was performed with the Qiagen DNeasy Blood Extraction Kit.

The sequence came from a woman between 40 and 55 years old in good health and CMV-seropositive. The sample comprised PBMCs. The V gene is TRBV13 and the J gene is TRBJ1-2; the D segment could be TRBD1, given 5 matching bases. The CDR3 region has the sequence CASSLGGGGYTF. In nucleotide form, the sequence is TGTGCCAGCAGCTTGGGGGGAGGGGGCTACACCTTC.